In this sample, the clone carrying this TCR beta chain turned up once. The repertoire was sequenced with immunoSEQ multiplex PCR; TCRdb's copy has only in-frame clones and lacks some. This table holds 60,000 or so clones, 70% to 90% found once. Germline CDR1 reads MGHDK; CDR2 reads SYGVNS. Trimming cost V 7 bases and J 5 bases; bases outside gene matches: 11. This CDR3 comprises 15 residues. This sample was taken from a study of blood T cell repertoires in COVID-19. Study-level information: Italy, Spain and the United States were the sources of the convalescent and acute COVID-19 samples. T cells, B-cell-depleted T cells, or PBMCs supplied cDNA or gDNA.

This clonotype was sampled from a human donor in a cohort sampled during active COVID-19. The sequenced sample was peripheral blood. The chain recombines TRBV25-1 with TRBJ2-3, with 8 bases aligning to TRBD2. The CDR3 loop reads CASTWSGGTGDTQYF. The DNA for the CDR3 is TGTGCCAGCACTTGGAGCGGGGGCACGGGAGATACGCAGTATTTT.